The clone carrying this T cell receptor beta chain came up a few times. Its antigen is still unknown. This sample stems from a study of T cells after yellow fever vaccination. Production of TCR cDNA was by 5'RACE template switching, which also added a universal primer site and UMIs. TCRdb independently ran MiXCR on the 5' RACE reads; one entry per CDR3 protein. The sample contains 95,000 to 100,000 distinct CDR3 sequences, approximately 6.3% of which appear only once. Findings and limits, study-wide: Secondary responses were weaker yet peaked faster, day 5 versus 15.

Germline CDR1 reads MGHRA; CDR2 reads YSYEKL. The CDR3 has 12 amino acids. The junction had 2 bases not matched to a gene; V was cut back by 4 bases and J by 5 bases. This chain connects TRBV4-1 to TRBJ2-7; 7 nucleotides line up with TRBD1. The sample was CD8+ T cells sorted from PBMCs, taken 10 days after the yellow fever booster vaccination. The clonotype was recovered from a man aged 18-30 years who received the YFV17D yellow fever vaccine. CDR3 protein: CASSRDSNEQYF. CDR3 bases: TGCGCCAGCAGCCGGGACAGCAACGAGCAGTACTTC.